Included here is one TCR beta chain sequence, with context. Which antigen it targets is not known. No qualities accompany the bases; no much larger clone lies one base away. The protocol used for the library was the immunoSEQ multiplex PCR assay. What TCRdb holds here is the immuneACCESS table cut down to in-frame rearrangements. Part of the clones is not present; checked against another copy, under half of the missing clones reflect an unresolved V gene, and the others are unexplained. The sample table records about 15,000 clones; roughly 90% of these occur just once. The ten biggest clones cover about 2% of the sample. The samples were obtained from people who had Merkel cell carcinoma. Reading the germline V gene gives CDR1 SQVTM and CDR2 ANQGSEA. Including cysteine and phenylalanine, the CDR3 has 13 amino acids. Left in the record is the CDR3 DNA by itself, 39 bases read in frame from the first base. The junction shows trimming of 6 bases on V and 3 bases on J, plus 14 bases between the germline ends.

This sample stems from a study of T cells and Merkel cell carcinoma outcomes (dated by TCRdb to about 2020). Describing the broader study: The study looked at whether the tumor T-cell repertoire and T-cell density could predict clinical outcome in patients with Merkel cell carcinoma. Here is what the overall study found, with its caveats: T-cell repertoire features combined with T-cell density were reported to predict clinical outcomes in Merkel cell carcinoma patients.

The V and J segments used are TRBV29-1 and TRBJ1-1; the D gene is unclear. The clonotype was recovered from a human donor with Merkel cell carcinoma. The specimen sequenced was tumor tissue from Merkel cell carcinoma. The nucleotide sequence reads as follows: TGCAGCGTAAAGACTTCTGGGGACACTGAAGCTTTCTTT. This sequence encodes CSVKTSGDTEAFF.